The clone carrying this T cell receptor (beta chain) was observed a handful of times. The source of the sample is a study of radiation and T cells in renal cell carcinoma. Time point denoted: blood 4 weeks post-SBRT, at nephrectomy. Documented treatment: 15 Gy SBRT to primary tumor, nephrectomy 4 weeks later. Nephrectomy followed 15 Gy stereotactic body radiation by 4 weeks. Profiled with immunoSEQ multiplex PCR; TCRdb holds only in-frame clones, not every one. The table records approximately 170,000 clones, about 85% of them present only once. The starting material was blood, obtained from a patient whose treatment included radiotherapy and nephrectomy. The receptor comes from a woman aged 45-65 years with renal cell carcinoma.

The CDR3 here is CASSISAGTGELFF. The CDR3 DNA reads as TGTGCCAGTAGTATAAGTGCGGGGACCGGGGAGCTGTTTTTT. This sequence joins TRBV19 and TRBJ2-2; D is perhaps TRBD2 (6 bases). Per the germline V gene, CDR1 is LNHDA and CDR2 is SQIVND (reference sequence). CDR3 length: 14 residues. Trimming pared 2 bases from V and 5 bases from J, leaving 9 bases between.